The 27 T cell receptor beta chains in this list originate from one sample, sequenced in a study of blood T cell repertoires in COVID-19. Data came from immunoSEQ multiplex PCR; TCRdb stores just in-frame clones and leaves some out. The table lists tens of thousands of clones, less than 75% of them singletons. Sequencing was performed on peripheral blood. Receptors were obtained from a woman in her fifties or sixties with active or convalescent COVID-19.

The chain couples TRBV2 to TRBJ2-1; 7 bases agree with TRBD1. CDR1 is SNHLY and CDR2 is FYNNEI in the germline V gene. V lost 6 bases to trimming and J lost 2 bases; unmatched junction nucleotides: 4. The CDR3 is made up of 14 amino acids. CDR3 loop: CASRDRAPYNEQFF. CDR3 coding DNA: TGTGCCAGCAGAGACAGGGCCCCCTACAATGAGCAGTTCTTC. Looking up the rest from reference TRBV2 and TRBJ2-1 gives the full variable domain: EPEVTQTPSHQVTQMGQEVILRCVPISNHLYFYWYRQILGQKVEFLVSFYNNEISEKSEIFDDQFSVERPDGSNFTLKIRSTKLEDSAMYFCASRDRAPYNEQFFGPGTRLTVL.

The chain is built from TRBV5-6 and TRBJ2-7; D gene unclear. Trimming shortened V by 4 bases and J by 5 bases, and 10 bases separated the two germline ends. CDR3 size: 12 residues. CDR1 and CDR2 (germline): SGHDT, YYEEEE. CDR3 residues: CASSHLVNEQYF. The CDR3 DNA follows: TGTGCCAGCAGCCACCTAGTAAACGAGCAGTACTTC. Full variable domain (outside the CDR3, taken from reference TRBV5-6 and TRBJ2-7): DAGVTQSPTHLIKTRGQQVTLRCSPKSGHDTVSWYQQALGQGPQFIFQYYEEEERQRGNFPDRFSGHQFPNYSSELNVNALLLGDSALYLCASSHLVNEQYFGPGTRLTVT.

This clone was seen only a few times. The genes are TRBV5-6 and TRBJ2-3; D not resolved. Germline CDR1 reads SGHDT; CDR2 reads YYEEEE. The CDR3 runs 12 residues. V dropped 2 bases and J dropped 7 bases, with 8 bases sitting between them. CDR3 in amino acids: CASSFEHHTQYF. The CDR3, as DNA: TGTGCCAGCAGCTTCGAACACCATACGCAGTATTTT.

The chain is built from TRBV6-5 and TRBJ1-2; 7 positions agree with TRBD1. J was trimmed by 4 bases and V by 0 bases; bases with no gene match: 5. CDR1 MNHEY and CDR2 SVGAGI come from the germline V gene. The CDR3 is made up of 15 amino acids. Written as DNA, the CDR3 is TGTGCCAGCAGTTACTCGACAGGGATTCTCTATGGCTACACCTTC. As protein: CASSYSTGILYGYTF.

The CDR3 DNA sequence: TGCGCCAGCAGCTTGAGTGAGCCCAGGGGAGCTTTCTTT. It specifies CASSLSEPRGAFF. The chain recombines TRBV5-1 with TRBJ1-1; possible D gene TRBD1, 6 bases. Deletions cut 1 base from V and 10 bases from J, with 14 bases between. This CDR3 region has 13 residues. Germline CDR1 SGHRS, CDR2 YFSETQ.

The chain uses TRBV10-2 and TRBJ2-2; tentatively, D is TRBD1 (6 bases). CDR3 length equals 13 residues. V was clipped by 5 bases and J by 5 bases, with 9 bases between them. CDR1 is WSHSY, CDR2 SAAADI, per germline. The CDR3 is CASSLGTTGELFF. The CDR3 DNA follows: TGCGCCAGCAGTCTCGGGACAACCGGGGAGCTGTTTTTT.

This clone was seen a handful of times. The chain couples TRBV5-1 to TRBJ2-2; TRBD2 aligns across 10 bases. Germline trimming cut 2 bases from V and 4 bases from J; bases unmatched to any gene: 17. Per the germline V gene, CDR1 is SGHRS and CDR2 is YFSETQ. This CDR3 region has 20 residues. The CDR3 sequence: CASSFPWLPSGSQGTGELFF. CDR3 nucleotides: TGCGCCAGCAGCTTCCCTTGGCTTCCTAGCGGGAGTCAGGGCACCGGGGAGCTGTTTTTT.

This chain links TRBV28 with TRBJ2-7; tentatively, D is TRBD1 (5 bases). The germline V gene has CDR1 MDHEN and CDR2 SYDVKM. The CDR3 is made up of 11 amino acids. V lost 8 bases, J lost 2 bases, and 7 bases lay in between. CDR3 amino acids: CASQTAYEQYF. CDR3 in DNA: TGTGCCAGCCAGACAGCCTACGAGCAGTACTTC. The complete variable domain, with remaining parts taken from reference TRBV28 and TRBJ2-7, reads DVKVTQSSRYLVKRTGEKVFLECVQDMDHENMFWYRQDPGLGLRLIYFSYDVKMKEKGDIPEGYSVSREKKERFSLILESASTNQTSMYLCASQTAYEQYFGPGTRLTVT.

The chain is built from TRBV7-2 and TRBJ2-2; D remains unclear. CDR3 length: 15 residues. The germline CDR1 and CDR2 sequences are SGHTA and FQGNSA. The V end lost 6 bases, the J end lost 3 bases, and 14 bases lay between the germline ends. DNA of the CDR3: TGTGCCAGCAGTTTCTCAGGTTTGGACACCGGGGAGCTGTTTTTT. Translated: CASSFSGLDTGELFF.

This clone has only a few counts. The chain has TRBV6-5 and TRBJ1-5; D uncertain. This CDR3 comprises 14 residues. Germline CDR1 and CDR2: MNHEY and SVGAGI. Trimming stripped 5 bases from V and 1 base from J, with 9 bases between. The CDR3 DNA is TGTGCCAGCAGTCGCAGTCCAAGCAATCAGCCCCAGCATTTT. Protein product: CASSRSPSNQPQHF.

This clone came up many times. The chain is built from TRBV6-4 and TRBJ2-3, with 12 bases lining up with TRBD2. CDR1 MRHNA and CDR2 SNTAGT come from the germline V gene. With 5 bases clipped from V and 1 base from J, the junction kept 1 base outside the gene matches. The CDR3 length is 15 residues. As DNA, the CDR3 is TGTGCCAGCAGTCTAGCGGGAGGGGGCACAGATACGCAGTATTTT. Protein: CASSLAGGGTDTQYF.

The chain couples TRBV7-2 to TRBJ1-1; D is possibly TRBD1 (5 bases). Trimming shortened V by 1 base and J by 5 bases, and 11 bases separated the two germline ends. Per the germline V gene, CDR1 is SGHTA and CDR2 is FQGNSA. The CDR3 sequence is 14 residues long. CDR3 bases: TGTGCCAGCAGCTTAGGTGGGGGGTGGACTGAAGCTTTCTTT. Translation gives CASSLGGGWTEAFF. Full variable domain (outside the CDR3, taken from reference TRBV7-2 and TRBJ1-1): GAGVSQSPSNKVTEKGKDVELRCDPISGHTALYWYRQSLGQGLEFLIYFQGNSAPDKSGLPSDRFSAERTGGSVSTLTIQRTQQEDSAVYLCASSLGGGWTEAFFGQGTRLTVV.

This chain links TRBV27 with TRBJ1-2, with TRBD1 as a possible D gene (5 bases). The CDR3 loop spans 16 amino acids. V dropped 5 bases and J dropped 0 bases, with 16 bases sitting between them. Germline V lookup: CDR1 MNHEY, CDR2 SMNVEV (reference sequence). CDR3 nucleotide sequence: TGTGCCAGCAGTCCCCGATCGACAGATGCTAACTATGGCTACACCTTC. Amino acids: CASSPRSTDANYGYTF.

The chain couples TRBV28 to TRBJ1-4, with 8 positions matching TRBD1. The germline V gene has CDR1 MDHEN and CDR2 SYDVKM. CDR3 length: 13 residues. Unmatched junction bases numbered 8, after V lost 9 bases and J lost 8 bases. DNA for the CDR3: TGTGCCAGTCGGCAGGGGGCCAGCGAAAAACTGTTTTTT. This translates into CASRQGASEKLFF.

The genes are TRBV18 and TRBJ1-5; 8 bases line up with TRBD1. CDR1 is KGHSH and CDR2 is LQKENI in the germline V gene. V trimming: 3 bases; J trimming: 6 bases; junction bases outside the gene matches: 10. The CDR3 sequence is 16 residues long. The CDR3 DNA is TGTGCCAGCTCACCCGGGACAGGTGTGGATAGTCAGCCCCAGCATTTT. Amino acids: CASSPGTGVDSQPQHF.

The chain carries TRBV5-4 and TRBJ2-7; 10 bases are shared with TRBD2. V shed 3 bases, J shed 2 bases, and the junction held 5 bases outside the gene matches. The length of the CDR3 is 15 residues. Germline assignment: CDR1 SGHNT and CDR2 YYREEE (reference sequence). The CDR3 bases are TGTGCCAGCAGCTCCTTAGCGGGAGGCGCCTACGAGCAGTACTTC. Encoded protein: CASSSLAGGAYEQYF.

Remarks on this clone: Different DNA sequences within this sample yield the same CDR3. The CDR3 DNA reads as TGCGCCAGCAACTCACAGGGGACGCAGTATTTT. Translated, it gives CASNSQGTQYF. The chain is built from TRBV10-1 and TRBJ2-3; 7 bases are shared with TRBD1. Germline V gene lookup returns CDR1 WNHNN and CDR2 SYGVQD (reference sequence). The CDR3 contains 11 residues. V was clipped by 7 bases and J by 9 bases; unmatched bases: 4.

The chain links TRBV5-1 to TRBJ2-3, with a possible D match to TRBD1 (5 bases). V was cut by 3 bases and J by 3 bases, with 20 bases left in between. Looked up from germline, CDR1 is SGHRS and CDR2 is YFSETQ. There are 17 residues in the CDR3. CDR3 DNA sequence: TGCGCCAGCAGCTCGCCAAAGACTGGAAGGGGTACAGATACGCAGTATTTT. Protein product: CASSSPKTGRGTDTQYF.

V and J are TRBV11-3 and TRBJ2-1; 13 bases match TRBD2. There are 16 residues in the CDR3. J gave up 10 bases and V 5 bases, and 11 bases lay outside the gene matches. The germline V gene encodes CDR1 SGHNT and CDR2 YENEEA. CDR3 protein: CASSQGLAGAKWEQFF. The CDR3, as DNA: TGTGCCAGCAGCCAAGGACTAGCGGGAGCAAAATGGGAGCAGTTCTTC.

The chain has TRBV6-5 and TRBJ1-2; 9 bases fit TRBD1. This CDR3 comprises 15 residues. Germline values: CDR1 MNHEY, CDR2 SVGAGI. Unmatched junction bases numbered 10, after V lost 9 bases and J lost 2 bases. CDR3 in DNA: TGTGCCAGTGAACCGGGACAGGGCCCGAACTATGGCTACACCTTC. The encoded protein is CASEPGQGPNYGYTF.

The chain recombines TRBV28 with TRBJ2-2, with TRBD2 matching 11 bases. The V gene end was trimmed by 9 bases and the J gene end by 6 bases; junction bases not matched to a gene: 24. CDR1 is MDHEN and CDR2 is SYDVKM in the germline V gene. The CDR3 has 20 residues. The DNA for the CDR3 is TGTGCCAGTAACCGGGGCACGGGACTAGCGGACTATACCCCCCCCGGGGAGCTGTTTTTT. It specifies CASNRGTGLADYTPPGELFF.

J is TRBJ2-3 and V is TRBV25-1; weak D call: TRBD1 (6 bases). Germline V CDR1 and CDR2: MGHDK, SYGVNS. The CDR3 has 12 residues. V shed 6 bases and J shed 5 bases, with 9 bases lying between them. The CDR3 loop is CASSLQGDTQYF. In DNA form, the CDR3 reads TGTGCCAGCAGCCTACAGGGAGATACGCAGTATTTT.

The V call is TRBV28, the J call TRBJ1-5; 7 nucleotides line up with TRBD1. The CDR3 consists of 15 residues. Per germline, CDR1 MDHEN and CDR2 SYDVKM. V shed 10 bases and J 0 bases; nucleotides not matched to a gene: 9. CDR3 residues: CATGTATLSNQPQHF. The DNA for the CDR3 is TGTGCCACCGGGACAGCCACCCTTAGCAATCAGCCCCAGCATTTT.

CDR3 nucleotide sequence: TGTGCCAGCAGTTTATCCCGACAGGGGCTAGCGGGCAATCAGCCCCAGCATTTT. Its translation: CASSLSRQGLAGNQPQHF. The V and J genes are TRBV28 and TRBJ1-5; 8 bases are a match to TRBD1. CDR1 MDHEN and CDR2 SYDVKM come from the germline V gene. The CDR3 runs 18 residues. Trimming cost V 1 base and J 2 bases; bases outside gene matches: 10.

The rearrangement joins TRBV2 to TRBJ1-6; D perhaps matches TRBD1 (6 bases). The CDR3 extends over 16 amino acids. Between the trimmed V and J ends, which lost 6 bases and 2 bases, there was a span of 14 bases. The V gene's germline CDR1 is SNHLY and CDR2 FYNNEI. The CDR3 is CASSPRQAAYNSPLHF. Here the CDR3 DNA reads TGTGCCAGCAGCCCCAGACAGGCTGCCTATAATTCACCCCTCCACTTT.

About this clone itself: The sample carries other DNA sequences with the same CDR3. This chain joins TRBV19 and TRBJ2-1; TRBD2 agrees at 8 bases. After removal of 4 bases from V and 7 bases from J, the junction contained 6 bases not matched to a gene. Germline CDR1 LNHDA, CDR2 SQIVND (reference sequence). CDR3 length: 14 amino acids. CDR3 sequence: CASSTTGTSNEQFF. For the CDR3, the DNA is TGTGCCAGTAGTACGACCGGGACTAGTAATGAGCAGTTCTTC.

The V and J genes are TRBV2 and TRBJ1-1; D is unresolved. Deletions cut 4 bases from V and 0 bases from J, with 9 bases between. This CDR3 spans 14 amino acids. CDR1 and CDR2 from the germline V gene are SNHLY and FYNNEI. CDR3 coding DNA: TGTGCCAGCAGTGGTAACATCTTGAACACTGAAGCTTTCTTT. Encoded protein: CASSGNILNTEAFF.